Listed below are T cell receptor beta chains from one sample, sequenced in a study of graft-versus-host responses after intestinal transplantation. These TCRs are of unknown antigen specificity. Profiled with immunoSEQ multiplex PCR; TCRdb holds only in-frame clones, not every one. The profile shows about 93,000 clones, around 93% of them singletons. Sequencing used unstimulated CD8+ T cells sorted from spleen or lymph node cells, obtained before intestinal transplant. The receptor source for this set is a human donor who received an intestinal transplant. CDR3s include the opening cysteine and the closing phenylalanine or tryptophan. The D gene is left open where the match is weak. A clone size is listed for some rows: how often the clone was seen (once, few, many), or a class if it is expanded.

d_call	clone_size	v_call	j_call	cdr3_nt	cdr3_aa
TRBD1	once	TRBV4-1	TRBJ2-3	TGCGCCAGCAGCCAAATCCCCCCCGGGACAGGAACAGATACGCAGTATTTT	CASSQIPPGTGTDTQYF
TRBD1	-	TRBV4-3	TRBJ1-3	TGCGCCAGCAGGGATACAGGGGGCTCTGGAAACACCATATATTTT	CASRDTGGSGNTIYF
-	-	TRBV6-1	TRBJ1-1	TGTGCCAGCAGTGAAGCGCTAGGGGCCATGAACACTGAAGCTTTCTTT	CASSEALGAMNTEAFF
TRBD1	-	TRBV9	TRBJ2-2	TGTGCCAGCAGCCACCCACGGGGACAGGGTAACACCGGGGAGCTGTTTTTT	CASSHPRGQGNTGELFF
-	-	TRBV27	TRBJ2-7	TGTGCCAGCAGTTTAATTGGAGGTGCGCAGTACTTC	CASSLIGGAQYF
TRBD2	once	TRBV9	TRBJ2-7	TGTGCCAGCAGCGTAGGAAGCGGGGACTACGAGCAGTACTTC	CASSVGSGDYEQYF
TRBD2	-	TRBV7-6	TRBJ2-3	TGTGCCAGCAGCCCACGGAGCGGGATAAGTGCAGATACGCAGTATTTT	CASSPRSGISADTQYF
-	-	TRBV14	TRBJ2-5	TGTGCCAGCAGCCAAGATTTTTTTGATAGCGGAATACTACAAGAGACCCAGTACTTC	CASSQDFFDSGILQETQYF
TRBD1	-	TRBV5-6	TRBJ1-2	TGTGCCAGCAGCTCCTACGACTGGGACCGGGACAGGGCTAACTATGGCTACACCTTC	CASSSYDWDRDRANYGYTF
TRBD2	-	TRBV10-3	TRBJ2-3	TGTGCCATCAGCGAGAGGCTAGCGGGGGGGCCTCTTAGCACAGATACGCAGTATTTT	CAISERLAGGPLSTDTQYF
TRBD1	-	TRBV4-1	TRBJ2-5	TGCGCCAGCAGCGCACAGGTGGCGGACAGGGGAAAACAAGAGACCCAGTACTTC	CASSAQVADRGKQETQYF
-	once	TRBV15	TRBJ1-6	TGTGCCACCAGCAGAGATAAAGATGGGGAGGGTTCCTATAATTCACCCCTCCACTTT	CATSRDKDGEGSYNSPLHF
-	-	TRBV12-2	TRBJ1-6	TGTGCAAGTCGCCCCCGGGACAGGGGGCGTCGGGATAATTGTTCACCCCTCCACTTT	CASRPRDRGRRDNCSPLHF
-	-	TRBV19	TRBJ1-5	TGTGCCAGTACCTCGAGAGGTTCTAGCAATCAGCCCCAGCATTTT	CASTSRGSSNQPQHF
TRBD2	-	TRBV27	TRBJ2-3	TGTGCCAGCAGTGCGATGCTAGCGGGAGTCGCAGATACGCAGTATTTT	CASSAMLAGVADTQYF
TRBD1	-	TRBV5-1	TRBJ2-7	TGCGCCAGCAGCCCCCCGACAGGGAATCGATACGAGCAGTACTTC	CASSPPTGNRYEQYF
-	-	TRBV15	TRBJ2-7	TGTGCCACCAGCAGGGGTTATGAGGACGAGCAGTACTTC	CATSRGYEDEQYF